There are a few counts of the clone carrying this T cell receptor beta chain. The junction and the germline gene differ at one end; a read error may be behind it. This sample stems from a study of tumour-infiltrating T cells in Burkitt lymphoma. Study overall: Productive clonality predicted overall and progression-free survival.

Profiled with immunoSEQ multiplex PCR; TCRdb holds only in-frame clones, not every one. Of around 15,000 clones in the sample, almost 80% were seen once. CDR1 KGHSH and CDR2 LQKENI come from the germline V gene. The CDR3 runs 12 residues. The V and J genes are TRBV18 and TRBJ2-7; possible D gene TRBD1, 6 bases. Sequencing was performed on tumor tissue. This sequence originates from a human donor with diffuse large B-cell lymphoma. CDR3 coding DNA: TGTGCCAGCTCACCGACGGGACAAGCCTCAAGCTTC. Translated: CASSPTGQASSF.